Following are 22 T cell receptor beta chains from one sample sequenced in a study of Ad26.COV2.S vaccination and SARS-CoV-2 variants. As to treatment: some 19 received Ad26.COV2.S at low or high dose, single or two shots; a few received placebo; per-sample allocation not given. Vaccine and placebo recipients were sampled on day 63 after the first injection. Profiled with immunoSEQ multiplex PCR; TCRdb holds only in-frame clones, not every one. The table records over 400,000 clones, 90% of them present only once. Sequencing used peripheral blood, obtained in a trial of Ad26.COV2.S vaccine versus placebo. The receptor set was obtained from a person between 18 and 65 years old who received the Ad26.COV2.S COVID-19 vaccine or a placebo.

DNA of the CDR3: TGTGCCAGCAGCTTAGAAGGTCAGGGGAACAATTCACCCCTCCACTTT. Translation gives CASSLEGQGNNSPLHF. This chain uses TRBV7-2 with TRBJ1-6, with D possibly being TRBD1 (6 bases). Germline V lookup: CDR1 SGHTA, CDR2 FQGNSA. The CDR3 has 16 residues. Trimming shortened V by 1 base and J by 7 bases, and 14 bases separated the two germline ends.

The rearrangement joins TRBV6-6 to TRBJ1-3; tentatively, D is TRBD1 (6 bases). The CDR3 extends over 17 amino acids. The V and J ends lost 5 bases and 3 bases respectively, with 20 bases between them. Germline V gene lookup returns CDR1 MNHNY and CDR2 SVGAGI (reference sequence). The CDR3: CASSLLSDRRRGNTIYF. The CDR3 nucleotides are TGTGCCAGCAGTCTCCTATCAGACAGGCGGCGTGGAAACACCATATATTTT.

This chain connects TRBV5-5 to TRBJ2-6; maybe TRBD1 (5 bases). The germline V and J ends were trimmed by 2 bases and 3 bases, with 6 bases remaining between them. The CDR3 sequence is 14 residues long. CDR1 is SGHKS, CDR2 YYEKEE, per germline (reference sequence). The CDR3 reads CASSLRGGANVLTF. CDR3 DNA: TGTGCCAGCAGCTTAAGGGGTGGGGCCAACGTCCTGACTTTC.

The rearrangement links TRBV4-2 to TRBJ1-6; D ambiguous. This CDR3 contains 17 residues. Germline lookup yields CDR1 LGHNA and CDR2 YNFKEQ. V lost 4 bases, J lost 0 bases, and 13 bases lay in between. The CDR3 spells CASSPELRSSYNSPLHF. The CDR3 DNA reads TGTGCCAGCAGCCCCGAGCTTCGCAGCTCCTATAATTCACCCCTCCACTTT.

The sample holds one count of this clone. The chain joins TRBV3-1 (or the pseudogene TRBV3-2) to TRBJ1-5; 8 bases agree with TRBD1. Germline CDR1 LGHDT, CDR2 YNNKEL (reference sequence). This CDR3 contains 15 residues. V lost 3 bases, J lost 5 bases, and 6 bases stayed unmatched. This CDR3 is CASSQAQGGDQPQHF. CDR3 coding DNA: TGTGCCAGCAGCCAGGCACAGGGGGGAGATCAGCCCCAGCATTTT.

The V and J genes are TRBV3-1 (or the pseudogene TRBV3-2) and TRBJ2-3; D assignment may be TRBD1 or TRBD2 (6 bases each). The CDR3 spans 15 residues. Germline CDR1 LGHDT, CDR2 YNNKEL (reference sequence). Trimming pared 4 bases from V and 8 bases from J, leaving 19 bases between. The CDR3 nucleotides read TGTGCCAGCAGCCCCCCGGGGGCCAAAGCAGGTACGCAGTATTTT. Its translation: CASSPPGAKAGTQYF.

The chain links TRBV20-1 to TRBJ2-4, with 11 bases that match TRBD2. The CDR3 consists of 16 residues. Germline trimming cut 3 bases from V and 0 bases from J; bases unmatched to any gene: 4. CDR1 and CDR2 from the germline V gene are DFQATT and SNEGSKA (reference sequence). Here the CDR3 reads CSASGTSGLAKNIQYF. The CDR3 bases are TGCAGTGCTAGTGGGACTAGCGGACTAGCCAAAAACATTCAGTACTTC.

J is TRBJ1-6 and V is TRBV30; the match to TRBD1 covers 10 bases. Germline lookup yields CDR1 GTSNPN and CDR2 SVGIG (reference sequence). The CDR3 length is 16 residues. Trimming cost V 1 base and J 9 bases; bases outside gene matches: 9. The CDR3 here is CAWSANRGQGSSPLHF. The CDR3 bases are TGTGCCTGGAGTGCTAATCGGGGACAGGGGAGTTCACCCCTCCACTTT.

This clone came up a few times. This chain connects TRBV12-3 or TRBV12-4 to TRBJ1-6; D might be TRBD1 (6 bases). V lost 6 bases to trimming and J lost 7 bases, with 10 bases between them. The CDR3 length is 13 residues. The CDR3 loop is CASRRGQNSPLHF. The CDR3 coding sequence is TGTGCCAGCAGAAGAGGACAGAATTCACCCCTCCACTTT.

This clone has only a few counts. The V call is TRBV6-2 or TRBV6-3, the J call TRBJ1-2; tentatively, D is TRBD1 (5 bases). The V end was cut by 2 bases, the J end by 4 bases, with 11 bases between. In germline, CDR1 is MNHEY, CDR2 SVGEGT. This CDR3 spans 14 amino acids. For the CDR3, the DNA is TGTGCCAGCAGTTACACAAAGACAGCCTATGGCTACACCTTC. As protein: CASSYTKTAYGYTF.

The rearrangement joins TRBV19 to TRBJ1-5; a possible D gene is TRBD1 (6 bases). The germline V gene has CDR1 LNHDA and CDR2 SQIVND (reference sequence). Trimming removed 5 bases from V and 2 bases from J, with 10 bases in between. The CDR3 loop spans 14 amino acids. The DNA for the CDR3 is TGTGCCAGTAGTGGCAGGGGAGGCAATCAGCCCCAGCATTTT. Its protein is CASSGRGGNQPQHF.

Concerning this clone: One junction end disagrees with the germline gene, perhaps due to a read error. This chain uses TRBV28 with TRBJ2-3; 8 nucleotides line up with TRBD2. This CDR3 region has 17 residues. Germline CDR1 is MDHEN and CDR2 is SYDVKM. CDR3 sequence (DNA): TGTGCCAGCAGTTCCCCCCCTTTAGCGGGATTCACAGATACGCAGTGTTTT. Protein sequence: CASSSPPLAGFTDTQCF.

The rearrangement joins TRBV27 to TRBJ2-1, with 7 bases identical to TRBD1. V lost 1 base and J lost 6; bases outside the gene matches: 12. The CDR3 covers 17 residues. Per the germline V gene, CDR1 is MNHEY and CDR2 is SMNVEV (reference sequence). DNA for the CDR3: TGTGCCAGCAGTTTATTTGGGCGTAGACCAGGGGGCAATGAGCAGTTCTTC. Translated, it gives CASSLFGRRPGGNEQFF.

CDR3 in DNA: TGTGCCAGCAGTGAACCGGAGGAAGCTTTCTTT. Its protein product is CASSEPEEAFF. This chain uses TRBV6-1 with TRBJ1-1; D call uncertain. V shed 2 bases and J shed 8 bases, with 6 bases lying between them. Germline V gives CDR1 MNHNS, CDR2 SASEGT. This CDR3 spans 11 amino acids.

This rearrangement joins TRBV24-1 to TRBJ2-3, with a possible D match to TRBD1 (5 bases). Per germline, CDR1 KGHDR and CDR2 SFDVKD. V was pared by 2 bases and J by 2 bases, with 10 bases between. This CDR3 comprises 15 residues. The CDR3 spells CATSDSRQNTDTQYF. The CDR3 nucleotides read TGTGCCACCAGTGATTCGAGACAGAACACAGATACGCAGTATTTT.

This chain uses TRBV27 with TRBJ2-3, with unresolved D. V shed 6 bases and J shed 0 bases, with 19 bases lying between them. Germline V CDR1 and CDR2: MNHEY, SMNVEV (reference sequence). The CDR3 length is 17 residues. In DNA form, the CDR3 reads TGTGCCAGCAGCAACCTACGTGGGCGGATTAGCACAGATACGCAGTATTTT. Its protein product is CASSNLRGRISTDTQYF.

The chain recombines TRBV15 with TRBJ2-1, with TRBD2 matching over 12 bases. V shed 8 bases, J shed 2 bases, and the junction held 10 bases outside the gene matches. This CDR3 is 17 amino acids long. Germline V gene sequence: CDR1 LNHNV, CDR2 YYDKDF (reference sequence). The CDR3 reads CATGASGRDLAYNEQFF. In DNA, the CDR3 is TGTGCCACCGGGGCTAGCGGGAGGGACCTCGCCTACAATGAGCAGTTCTTC.

The rearrangement uses TRBV7-9 and TRBJ2-5; D is uncertain. The CDR3 totals 14 residues. V was clipped by 4 bases and J by 2 bases, with 11 bases between them. The germline gives CDR1 SEHNR, CDR2 FQNEAQ (reference sequence). The DNA of the CDR3 is TGTGCCAGCAGCTCTGACACTATACAAGAGACCCAGTACTTC. Its translation is CASSSDTIQETQYF.

The V and J genes are TRBV28 and TRBJ2-1; D tentatively fits TRBD1 or TRBD2 (5 bases each). The CDR3 is made up of 15 amino acids. Trimming took 1 base from V and 6 from J, leaving 13 bases between them. Per germline, CDR1 MDHEN and CDR2 SYDVKM. The chain's CDR3 is CASSLLGGGGNEQFF. CDR3 bases: TGTGCCAGCAGTTTATTGGGTGGGGGTGGCAATGAGCAGTTCTTC.

The chain carries TRBV28 and TRBJ2-7, with D possibly matching TRBD1 (6 bases). Trimming left V 7 bases short and J 0 bases short, with 16 bases between. Germline loops: CDR1 MDHEN, CDR2 SYDVKM. The CDR3 length is 15 residues. The CDR3: CASTQLGGSSYEQYF. The CDR3 DNA follows: TGTGCCAGCACCCAACTAGGGGGAAGCTCCTACGAGCAGTACTTC.

The chain combines TRBV7-2 with TRBJ2-3, with 15 bases aligning to TRBD2. This CDR3 spans 17 amino acids. CDR1 and CDR2 (germline): SGHTA, FQGNSA. V trimming: 5 bases; J trimming: 5 bases; junction bases outside the gene matches: 8. This CDR3 is CASSPGLAGGGRDTQYF. Written as DNA, the CDR3 is TGTGCCAGCAGCCCGGGACTAGCGGGAGGAGGGAGAGATACGCAGTATTTT.

The V and J genes are TRBV4-3 and TRBJ2-7, with D perhaps matching TRBD1 (5 bases). V dropped 4 bases and J dropped 2 bases, with 12 bases sitting between them. The CDR3 extends over 14 amino acids. Germline CDR1 and CDR2: LGHNA and YSLEER. CDR3 sequence reads: CASSPGRATYEQYF. In DNA form, the CDR3 reads TGCGCCAGCAGCCCGGGCAGGGCCACCTACGAGCAGTACTTC.